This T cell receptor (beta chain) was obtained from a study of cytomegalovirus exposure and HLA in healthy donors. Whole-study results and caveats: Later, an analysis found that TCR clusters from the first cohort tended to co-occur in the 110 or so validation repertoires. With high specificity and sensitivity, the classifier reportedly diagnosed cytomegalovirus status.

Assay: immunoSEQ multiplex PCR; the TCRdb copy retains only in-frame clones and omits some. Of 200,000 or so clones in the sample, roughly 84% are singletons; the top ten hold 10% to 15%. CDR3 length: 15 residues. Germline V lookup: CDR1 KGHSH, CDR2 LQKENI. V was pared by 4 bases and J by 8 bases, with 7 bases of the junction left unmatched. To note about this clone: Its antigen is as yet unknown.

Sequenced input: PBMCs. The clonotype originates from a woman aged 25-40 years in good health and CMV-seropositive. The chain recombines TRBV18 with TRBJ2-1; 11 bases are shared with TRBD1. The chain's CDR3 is CASSLGTGGFDEQFF. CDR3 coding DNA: TGTGCCAGCTCACTGGGGACAGGGGGATTCGATGAGCAGTTCTTC.